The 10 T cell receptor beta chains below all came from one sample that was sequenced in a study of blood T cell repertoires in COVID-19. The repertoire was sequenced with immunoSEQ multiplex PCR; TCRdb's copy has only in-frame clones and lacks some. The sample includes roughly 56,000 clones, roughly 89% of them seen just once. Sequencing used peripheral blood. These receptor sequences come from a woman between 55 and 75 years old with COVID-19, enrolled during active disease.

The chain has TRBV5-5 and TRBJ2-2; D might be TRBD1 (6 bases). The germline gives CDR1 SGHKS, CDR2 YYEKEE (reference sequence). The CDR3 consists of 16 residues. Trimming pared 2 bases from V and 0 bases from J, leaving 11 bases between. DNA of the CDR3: TGTGCCAGCAGCTTTTCACAGGGCGCGAACACCGGGGAGCTGTTTTTT. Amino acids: CASSFSQGANTGELFF.

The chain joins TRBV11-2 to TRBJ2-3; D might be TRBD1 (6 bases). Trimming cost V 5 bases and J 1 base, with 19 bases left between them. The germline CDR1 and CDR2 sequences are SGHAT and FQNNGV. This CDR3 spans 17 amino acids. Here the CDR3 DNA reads TGTGCCAGCAGCAAAACTTTTCGACAGGCGGGCACAGATACGCAGTATTTT. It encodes CASSKTFRQAGTDTQYF.

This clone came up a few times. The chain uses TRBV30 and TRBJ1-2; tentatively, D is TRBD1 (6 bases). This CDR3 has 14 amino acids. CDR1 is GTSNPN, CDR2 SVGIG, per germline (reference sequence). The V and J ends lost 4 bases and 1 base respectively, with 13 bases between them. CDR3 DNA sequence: TGTGCCTGGATCCGGGACATGAGTAACTATGGCTACACCTTC. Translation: CAWIRDMSNYGYTF. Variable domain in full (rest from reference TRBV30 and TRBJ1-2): SQTIHQWPATLVQPVGSPLSLECTVEGTSNPNLYWYRQAAGRGLQLLFYSVGIGQISSEVPQNLSASRPQDRQFILSSKKLLLSDSGFYLCAWIRDMSNYGYTFGSGTRLTVV.

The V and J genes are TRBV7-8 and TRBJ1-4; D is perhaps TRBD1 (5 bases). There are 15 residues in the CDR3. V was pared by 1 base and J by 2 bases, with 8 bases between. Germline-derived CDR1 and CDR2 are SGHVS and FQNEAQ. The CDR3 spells CASSLGRATNEKLFF. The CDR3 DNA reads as TGTGCCAGCAGCTTAGGCAGGGCCACTAATGAAAAACTGTTTTTT.

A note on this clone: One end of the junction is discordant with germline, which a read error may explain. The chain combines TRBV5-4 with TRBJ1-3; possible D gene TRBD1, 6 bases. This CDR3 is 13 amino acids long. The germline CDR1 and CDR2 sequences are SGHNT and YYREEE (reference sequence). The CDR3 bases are TGTGCCAGCAGCTTACAGGGTGGAGACACCATATATTTT. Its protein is CASSLQGGDTIYF. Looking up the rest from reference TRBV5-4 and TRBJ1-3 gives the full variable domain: ETGVTQSPTHLIKTRGQQVTLRCSSQSGHNTVSWYQQALGQGPQFIFQYYREEENGRGNFPPRFSGLQFPNYSSELNVNALELDDSALYLCASSLQGGDTIYFGEGSWLTVV.

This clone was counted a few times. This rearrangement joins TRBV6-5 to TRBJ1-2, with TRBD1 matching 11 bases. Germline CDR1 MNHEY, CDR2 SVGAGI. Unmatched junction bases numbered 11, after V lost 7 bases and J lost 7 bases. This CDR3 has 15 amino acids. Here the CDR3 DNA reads TGTGCCAGCAACTGGGACAGGGGGTTGGAGGGTGGCTACACCTTC. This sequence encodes CASNWDRGLEGGYTF.

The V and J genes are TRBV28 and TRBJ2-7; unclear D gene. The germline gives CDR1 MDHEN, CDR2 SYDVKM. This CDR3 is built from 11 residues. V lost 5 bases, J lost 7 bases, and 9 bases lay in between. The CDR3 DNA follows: TGTGCCAGCAGTCCCCTACGGGAGCAGTACTTC. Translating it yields CASSPLREQYF.

CDR3 sequence reads: CASSLGRDEQYF. CDR3 DNA sequence: TGTGCCAGCAGCTTAGGCCGAGACGAGCAGTACTTC. The chain employs TRBV11-2 and TRBJ2-7; D gene unclear. The CDR3 covers 12 residues. Germline assignment: CDR1 SGHAT and CDR2 FQNNGV. Trimming took off 1 base at V and 5 bases at J, with 6 bases between the two ends.

Written as DNA, the CDR3 is TGCGCCAGCAGCCAAGAGGGGTACAGGGGCGGTGAAAAACTGTTTTTT. Protein sequence: CASSQEGYRGGEKLFF. The chain employs TRBV4-3 and TRBJ1-4, with TRBD1 identical over 7 bases. V lost 0 bases and J lost 7; bases outside the gene matches: 8. The CDR3 is 16 amino acids. Per germline, CDR1 LGHNA and CDR2 YSLEER.

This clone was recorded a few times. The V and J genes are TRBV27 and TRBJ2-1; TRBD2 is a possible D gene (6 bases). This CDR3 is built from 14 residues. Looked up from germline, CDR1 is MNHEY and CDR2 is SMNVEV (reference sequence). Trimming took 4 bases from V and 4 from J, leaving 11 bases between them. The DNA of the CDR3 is TGTGCCAGCAGTTGGGGAGGACGGTACAATGAGCAGTTCTTC. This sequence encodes CASSWGGRYNEQFF.